This TCR beta chain stems from a study of technical replicates of blood from a handful of donors. V lost 3 bases, J lost 0 bases, and 6 bases lay in between. This CDR3 is 15 amino acids long. Germline CDR1 is SNHLY and CDR2 is FYNNEI. Measured with immunoSEQ multiplex PCR; TCRdb has only the in-frame clones, and not every one. There are under 100,000 clones in the sample; 95% occur only once, and 0.34% lies in the top ten. The receptor was derived from a human donor in good health. The V and J genes are TRBV2 and TRBJ2-6; no clear D gene. The sample comprised T cells isolated from PBMCs. CDR3 residues: CASSETASGANVLTF. CDR3 coding DNA: TGTGCCAGCAGTGAGACTGCCTCTGGGGCCAACGTCCTGACTTTC.